This T cell receptor (beta chain) was recorded in a study of CD8 T cells in ankylosing spondylitis. Notes on the study in general: Peripheral blood held disease-linked clones only at relatively low frequency, and these were CD8+. Existing reports had already noted some motif variants in reactive arthritis synovial fluid and blood. Reported data indicate significant enrichment of disease-linked clones within matched ankylosing spondylitis synovial fluid.

From germline, CDR1 is MNHEY and CDR2 SMNVEV (reference sequence). V lost 7 bases, J lost 8 bases, and 11 bases stayed unmatched. This CDR3 is 15 amino acids long. Libraries of TCR beta came from quantitative 5'-RACE with molecular barcodes. MiXCR, applied by TCRdb to the 5' RACE reads, yields one record per CDR3 protein. The data show about 240,000 distinct CDR3 sequences, with 8% to 9.5% seen just once and nearly 7% held by the top ten. At least ten counts were recorded for this clonotype. What it binds is unknown. The sequencing input was blood, either unsorted or a sorted T cell fraction (not recorded which). The origin of this receptor is a male donor with ankylosing spondylitis or in good health (not recorded which). The genes are TRBV27 and TRBJ2-1; 10 nucleotides align to TRBD2. The CDR3 DNA sequence: TGTGCCAGCACCCGAAGGGCTAGCGGGAGCGATGAGCAGTTCTTC. Protein: CASTRRASGSDEQFF.